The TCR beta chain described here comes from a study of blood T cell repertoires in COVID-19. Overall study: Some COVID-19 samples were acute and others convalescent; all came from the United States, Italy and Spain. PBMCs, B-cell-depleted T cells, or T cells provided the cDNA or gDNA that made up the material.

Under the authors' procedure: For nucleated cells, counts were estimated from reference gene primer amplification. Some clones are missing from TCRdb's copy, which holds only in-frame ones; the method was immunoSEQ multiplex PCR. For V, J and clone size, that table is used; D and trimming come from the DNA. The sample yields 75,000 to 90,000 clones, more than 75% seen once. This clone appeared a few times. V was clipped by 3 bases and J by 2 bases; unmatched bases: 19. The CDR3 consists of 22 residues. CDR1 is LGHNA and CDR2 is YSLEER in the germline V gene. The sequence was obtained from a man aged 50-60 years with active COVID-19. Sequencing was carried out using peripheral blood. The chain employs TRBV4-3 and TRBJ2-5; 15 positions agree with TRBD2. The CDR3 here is CASSQEQGLAGGTGRGQETQYF. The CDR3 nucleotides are TGCGCCAGCAGCCAGGAACAGGGACTAGCGGGAGGAACCGGTAGGGGACAAGAGACCCAGTACTTC.